A single sample is the source of the 29 T cell receptor beta chains below, sequenced in a study of shared clonotypes between healthy human individuals (dated by TCRdb to 2020 to 2022). Libraries came from the immunoSEQ multiplex PCR assay. Drawn from immuneACCESS, this table holds only the in-frame rearrangements with V and J called that TCRdb kept. Clones are partly lost; checked studies trace under half to an unresolved V gene and leave the rest unexplained. In all, the sample holds a few hundred thousand clones, and under 80% of those were seen once. The ten largest clones take up approximately 10% of the sample. The sequencing sample was made of memory CD4+ T cells sorted from blood. According to the study, the label for this sample's cell subset or site signals: CD45RA-negative fraction. Source of these receptors: a man aged 30 to 45 in good health.

This sequence joins TRBV28 and TRBJ1-5; 12 bases fit TRBD1. The V gene's germline CDR1 is MDHEN and CDR2 SYDVKM. This CDR3 has 20 amino acids. V shed 5 bases and J 2 bases; nucleotides not matched to a gene: 16. CDR3 DNA sequence: TGTGCCAGCAGTGTTCCGACCGGGACAGGGGGCATCGTTGGCAATCAGCCCCAGCATTTT. It encodes CASSVPTGTGGIVGNQPQHF.

This clone was seen a single time. The chain couples TRBV2 to TRBJ1-2; 7 nucleotides match TRBD1. J gave up 8 bases and V 7 bases, and 16 bases lay outside the gene matches. This CDR3 comprises 15 residues. Germline CDR1 reads SNHLY; CDR2 reads FYNNEI. The DNA of the CDR3 is TGTGCCAGCACCCAAATATCGACAGGGCTGGGAGGCTACACCTTC. The encoded protein is CASTQISTGLGGYTF.

The chain is built from TRBV6-6 and TRBJ1-3, with TRBD1 as a possible D gene (6 bases). Germline values: CDR1 MNHNY, CDR2 SVGAGI (reference sequence). This CDR3 spans 13 amino acids. Between the trimmed V and J ends, which lost 4 bases and 8 bases, there was a span of 12 bases. As DNA, the CDR3 is TGTGCCAGCAGTTCCAGTCCAGGGGACACCATATATTTT. It codes for CASSSSPGDTIYF.

This clone has just one count. V usage is TRBV19 and J usage is TRBJ2-7, with 10 bases lining up with TRBD2. This CDR3 has 15 residues. After removal of 6 bases from V and 4 bases from J, the junction contained 9 bases not matched to a gene. Per the germline V gene, CDR1 is LNHDA and CDR2 is SQIVND (reference sequence). The chain's CDR3 is CASSTTGTSVYEQYF. CDR3 coding DNA: TGTGCCAGTAGCACCACCGGGACTAGCGTGTACGAGCAGTACTTC.

This clone has a single count. The CDR3 sequence: CASSRGRLATNEKLFF. In nucleotides, the CDR3 is TGTGCCAGCTCTCGAGGACGGCTAGCAACTAATGAAAAACTGTTTTTT. This chain joins TRBV18 and TRBJ1-4; D call uncertain. The CDR3 spans 16 residues. CDR1 KGHSH and CDR2 LQKENI come from the germline V gene. V dropped 6 bases and J dropped 0 bases, with 14 bases sitting between them.

This clone was seen a few times. This chain uses TRBV14 with TRBJ2-1, with 9 bases that match TRBD2. The trim removed 4 bases at V and 7 bases at J, leaving 8 bases unmatched. Per germline, CDR1 SGHDN and CDR2 FVKESK. This CDR3 has 15 residues. The CDR3: CASSPRGSGRNEQFF. CDR3 in DNA: TGTGCCAGCAGCCCTCGGGGTAGCGGGAGAAATGAGCAGTTCTTC.

This CDR3 reads CASSQDPRAGTGELFF. The CDR3 DNA reads as TGCGCCAGCAGCCAAGATCCTCGCGCGGGTACCGGGGAGCTGTTTTTT. This chain links TRBV4-3 with TRBJ2-2; a possible D gene is TRBD2 (5 bases). Germline-derived CDR1 and CDR2 are LGHNA and YSLEER. Trimming cost V 0 bases and J 5 bases, with 13 bases left between them. The CDR3 is 16 amino acids.

This chain connects TRBV6-1 to TRBJ2-7; TRBD2 might be the D (5 bases). In germline, CDR1 is MNHNS, CDR2 SASEGT. The CDR3 runs 12 residues. Trimming stripped 5 bases from V and 2 bases from J, with 7 bases between. CDR3 sequence reads: CASSRLTYEQYF. The CDR3 nucleotides read TGTGCCAGCAGTCGACTAACCTACGAGCAGTACTTC.

The chain uses TRBV25-1 and TRBJ1-2; 7 bases line up with TRBD1. The V segment lost 5 bases and the J segment 2 bases; nucleotides outside the gene matches: 2. Germline V gene lookup returns CDR1 MGHDK and CDR2 SYGVNS. The CDR3 covers 13 residues. The CDR3 DNA reads TGTGCCAGCAGTAAGACAGGGAACTATGGCTACACCTTC. Its translation is CASSKTGNYGYTF.

The sample holds a few counts of this clone. The rearrangement uses TRBV28 and TRBJ1-5, with TRBD1 as a possible D gene (5 bases). CDR1 and CDR2 (germline): MDHEN, SYDVKM. V dropped 5 bases and J dropped 7 bases, with 18 bases sitting between them. CDR3 size: 15 residues. The CDR3 coding sequence is TGTGCCAGCAGTCCAGATCCAGGGCCCTGGCAGCCCCAGCATTTT. It codes for CASSPDPGPWQPQHF.

The rearrangement joins TRBV29-1 to TRBJ2-1; 8 bases fit TRBD2. Per the germline V gene, CDR1 is SQVTM and CDR2 is ANQGSEA. This CDR3 region has 13 residues. The CDR3 here is CSGTRVKGNEQFF. The CDR3 DNA reads TGCAGTGGGACTAGGGTGAAGGGGAATGAGCAGTTCTTC.

The chain has TRBV6-6 and TRBJ2-3; D remains ambiguous. Germline CDR1 and CDR2: MNHNY and SVGAGI (reference sequence). V was clipped by 6 bases and J by 2 bases, with 12 bases between them. The CDR3 is made up of 14 amino acids. The CDR3 spells CASSTAVYTDTQYF. In DNA form, the CDR3 reads TGTGCCAGCAGCACCGCGGTTTACACAGATACGCAGTATTTT.

This chain connects TRBV27 to TRBJ2-2; TRBD2 matches 10 bases. Trimming took 5 bases from V and 4 from J; bases not matched to a gene: 7. The germline V gene has CDR1 MNHEY and CDR2 SMNVEV (reference sequence). The CDR3 length is 16 residues. CDR3 residues: CASSKLAGGSTGELFF. CDR3 DNA sequence: TGTGCCAGCAGTAAATTAGCGGGAGGAAGCACCGGGGAGCTGTTTTTT.

The chain uses TRBV5-1 and TRBJ2-1; maybe TRBD2 (5 bases). V lost 4 bases to trimming and J lost 0 bases, with 23 bases between them. The V gene's germline CDR1 is SGHRS and CDR2 YFSETQ. CDR3 size: 19 residues. CDR3 coding DNA: TGCGCCAGCAGCGGGCAAGGTAGGACTTTCCCGAGCTCCTACAATGAGCAGTTCTTC. Its translation is CASSGQGRTFPSSYNEQFF.

This clone appeared a few times. The rearrangement uses TRBV27 and TRBJ2-7, with TRBD1 matching over 7 bases. The V gene end was trimmed by 2 bases and the J gene end by 5 bases; junction bases not matched to a gene: 6. Germline V gene sequence: CDR1 MNHEY, CDR2 SMNVEV (reference sequence). The CDR3 contains 14 residues. For the CDR3, the DNA is TGTGCCAGCAGTTTAAACAGGGGACGAGACGAGCAGTACTTC. Its protein product is CASSLNRGRDEQYF.

V usage is TRBV6-6 and J usage is TRBJ1-1; D is possibly TRBD1 (6 bases). V shed 1 base and J shed 5 bases, with 17 bases lying between them. CDR1 MNHNY and CDR2 SVGAGI come from the germline V gene (reference sequence). The CDR3 length is 16 residues. The CDR3 coding sequence is TGTGCCAGCAGTTACTTGAGGGGGGAGGGAAGGACTGAAGCTTTCTTT. It encodes CASSYLRGEGRTEAFF.

This chain connects TRBV5-6 to TRBJ1-1; maybe TRBD1 (5 bases). This CDR3 is built from 12 residues. Germline V CDR1 and CDR2: SGHDT, YYEEEE. V shed 4 bases and J shed 11 bases, with 15 bases lying between them. The CDR3 nucleotides read TGTGCCAGCAGCCACCCTTCGGGGGGTGCTTTCTTT. It specifies CASSHPSGGAFF.

This chain joins TRBV2 and TRBJ2-2, with D perhaps assigned TRBD1 or TRBD2 (6 bases each). CDR3 length equals 15 residues. Trimming shortened V by 6 bases and J by 3 bases, and 14 bases separated the two germline ends. In germline, CDR1 is SNHLY, CDR2 FYNNEI. The DNA for the CDR3 is TGTGCCAGCAGAGGGGGGCAGGAGTACACCGGGGAGCTGTTTTTT. It encodes CASRGGQEYTGELFF.

The gene calls are TRBV6-5 and TRBJ1-1; no clear D. Trimming left V 6 bases short and J 6 bases short, with 14 bases between. CDR1 and CDR2 from the germline V gene are MNHEY and SVGAGI. The CDR3 length is 13 residues. CDR3 sequence reads: CASSPTWVPEAFF. CDR3 coding DNA: TGTGCCAGCAGCCCTACTTGGGTCCCTGAAGCTTTCTTT.

J is TRBJ2-5 and V is TRBV6-6; a possible D gene is TRBD2 (6 bases). This CDR3 is 12 amino acids long. Trimming left V 11 bases short and J 6 bases short, with 16 bases between. Looked up from germline, CDR1 is MNHNY and CDR2 is SVGAGI (reference sequence). CDR3 DNA: TGTGCCTCAAAGGAGGGTACGAAGACCCAGTACTTC. Translating it yields CASKEGTKTQYF.

J is TRBJ1-6 and V is TRBV5-4; 8 bases are shared with TRBD1. Germline V gene sequence: CDR1 SGHNT, CDR2 YYREEE (reference sequence). The trim removed 0 bases at V and 8 bases at J, leaving 7 bases unmatched. The CDR3 covers 16 residues. The CDR3 is CASSLGAGQGDSPLHF. In DNA form, the CDR3 reads TGTGCCAGCAGCTTGGGTGCCGGACAGGGAGATTCACCCCTCCACTTT.

The chain has TRBV19 and TRBJ1-1; 9 bases line up with TRBD1. The CDR3 has 13 amino acids. Germline values: CDR1 LNHDA, CDR2 SQIVND (reference sequence). V was pared by 11 bases and J by 4 bases, with 8 bases of the junction left unmatched. The CDR3 bases are TGTGCCGGATCCAAGGACAGGGGCACTGAAGCTTTCTTT. It encodes CAGSKDRGTEAFF.

The chain combines TRBV19 with TRBJ2-2; the D is unclear. Trimming removed 7 bases from V and 2 bases from J, with 5 bases in between. Germline lookup yields CDR1 LNHDA and CDR2 SQIVND (reference sequence). The CDR3 is 12 residues long. CDR3 DNA sequence: TGTGCCAGTAACTTCAACACCGGGGAGCTGTTTTTT. This translates into CASNFNTGELFF.

The CDR3, as DNA: TGCGCCAGCAGCCTCCAGGGGGCTTGGACTGAAGCTTTCTTT. Translation: CASSLQGAWTEAFF. J is TRBJ1-1 and V is TRBV5-1, with 8 bases that match TRBD1. CDR1 is SGHRS and CDR2 is YFSETQ in the germline V gene. Losses at the gene ends were 4 bases for V and 5 bases for J; bases not matched to a gene: 7. This CDR3 has 14 amino acids.

The rearrangement joins TRBV30 to TRBJ1-6; D not resolved. The CDR3 totals 13 residues. Between the trimmed V and J ends, which lost 2 bases and 10 bases, there was a span of 12 bases. Per germline, CDR1 GTSNPN and CDR2 SVGIG (reference sequence). The CDR3 DNA reads as TGTGCCTGGAGTAGCGGGGTACGGTCACCCCTCCACTTT. It codes for CAWSSGVRSPLHF.

The V call is TRBV27, the J call TRBJ1-3, with D hard to call. The CDR3 loop spans 13 amino acids. The germline gives CDR1 MNHEY, CDR2 SMNVEV (reference sequence). V lost 3 bases and J 3 bases, leaving 6 bases between the germline ends. The CDR3 nucleotides are TGTGCCAGCAGTTTTGGGGTTGGAAACACCATATATTTT. This translates into CASSFGVGNTIYF.

This clone was seen more than once but under ten times. The V and J genes are TRBV18 and TRBJ1-5, with 7 bases fitting TRBD1. Per the germline V gene, CDR1 is KGHSH and CDR2 is LQKENI. V trimming: 3 bases; J trimming: 7 bases; junction bases outside the gene matches: 6. This CDR3 is built from 14 residues. The CDR3 nucleotides read TGTGCCAGCTCACCTTCGAGGACAGGACAGCCCCAGCATTTT. It codes for CASSPSRTGQPQHF.

The CDR3 nucleotides are TGTGCCAGCAGCCCCTGGGGCGTAGCGGGACAAGAGACCCAGTACTTC. Translated, it gives CASSPWGVAGQETQYF. The rearrangement joins TRBV5-5 to TRBJ2-5; TRBD2 aligns across 8 bases. Germline values: CDR1 SGHKS, CDR2 YYEKEE (reference sequence). The CDR3 totals 16 residues. V trimming: 4 bases; J trimming: 2 bases; junction bases outside the gene matches: 10.

This clone has a handful of counts. The chain joins TRBV20-1 to TRBJ2-1, with 8 bases that match TRBD1. J was trimmed by 12 bases and V by 6 bases; bases with no gene match: 7. The CDR3 extends over 11 amino acids. Germline V gene lookup returns CDR1 DFQATT and CDR2 SNEGSKA (reference sequence). CDR3 nucleotide sequence: TGCAGTGCGGACTCCGGGACAGGGCAGTTCTTC. Protein product: CSADSGTGQFF.